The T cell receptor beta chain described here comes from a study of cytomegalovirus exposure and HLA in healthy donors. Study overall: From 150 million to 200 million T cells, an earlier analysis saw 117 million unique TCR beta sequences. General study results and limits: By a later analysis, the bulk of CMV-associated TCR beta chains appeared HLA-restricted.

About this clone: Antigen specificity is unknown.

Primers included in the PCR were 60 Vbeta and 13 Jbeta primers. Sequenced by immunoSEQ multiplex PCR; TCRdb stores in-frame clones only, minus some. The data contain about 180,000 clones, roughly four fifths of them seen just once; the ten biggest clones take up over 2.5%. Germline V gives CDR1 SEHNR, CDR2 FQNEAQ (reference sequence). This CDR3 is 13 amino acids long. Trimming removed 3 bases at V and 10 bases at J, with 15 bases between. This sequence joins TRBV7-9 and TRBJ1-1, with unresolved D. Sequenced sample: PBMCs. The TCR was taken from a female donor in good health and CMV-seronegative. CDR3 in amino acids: CASSFPDASGAFF. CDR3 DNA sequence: TGTGCCAGCAGCTTCCCGGACGCGAGCGGAGCTTTCTTT. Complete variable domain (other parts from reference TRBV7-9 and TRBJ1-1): DTGVSQNPRHKITKRGQNVTFRCDPISEHNRLYWYRQTLGQGPEFLTYFQNEAQLEKSRLLSDRFSAERPKGSFSTLEIQRTEQGDSAMYLCASSFPDASGAFFGQGTRLTVV.